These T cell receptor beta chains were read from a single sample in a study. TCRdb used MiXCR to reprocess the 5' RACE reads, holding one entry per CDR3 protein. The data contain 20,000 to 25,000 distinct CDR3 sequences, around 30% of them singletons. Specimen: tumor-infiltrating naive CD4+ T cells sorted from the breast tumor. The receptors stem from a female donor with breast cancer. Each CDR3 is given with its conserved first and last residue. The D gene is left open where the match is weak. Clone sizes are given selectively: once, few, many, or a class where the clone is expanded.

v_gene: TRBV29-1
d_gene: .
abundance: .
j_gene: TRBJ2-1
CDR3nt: TGCAGCGCTGGCACATTCTCCTACAATGAGCAGTTCTTC
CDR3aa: CSAGTFSYNEQFF

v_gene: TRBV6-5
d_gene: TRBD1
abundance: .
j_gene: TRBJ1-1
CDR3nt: TGTGCCAGCAGTTCCCCGACAGGGCGTAGACCTGAAGCTTTCTTT
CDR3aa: CASSSPTGRRPEAFF

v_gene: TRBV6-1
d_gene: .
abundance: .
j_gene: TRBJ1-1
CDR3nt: TGTGCCAGCAGTGAAGTAGGGAAGGCCCTCAACACTGAAGCTTTCTTT
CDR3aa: CASSEVGKALNTEAFF

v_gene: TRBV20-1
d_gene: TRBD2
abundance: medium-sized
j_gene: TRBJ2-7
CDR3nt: TGCAGTGCTAGCCAGGGACTATCCTACGAGCAGTACTTC
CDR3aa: CSASQGLSYEQYF

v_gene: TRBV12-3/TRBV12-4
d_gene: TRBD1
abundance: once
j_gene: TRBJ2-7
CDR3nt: TGTGCCAGCAGTTTAACGACAGGGTACGAGCAGTACTTC
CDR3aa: CASSLTTGYEQYF

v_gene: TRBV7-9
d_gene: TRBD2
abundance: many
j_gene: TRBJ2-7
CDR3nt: TGTGCCAGCAGCTCGACTAGCGGGAACGAGCAGTACTTC
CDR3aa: CASSSTSGNEQYF

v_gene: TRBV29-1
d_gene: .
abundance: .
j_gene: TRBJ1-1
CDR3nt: TGCAGCGTTGATCGCATGAACACTGAAGCTTTCTTT
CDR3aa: CSVDRMNTEAFF

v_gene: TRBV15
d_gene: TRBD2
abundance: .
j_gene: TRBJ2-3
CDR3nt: TGTGCCACCAGCAGAGATCCCCCGGGAGGACCCACAGATACGCAGTATTTT
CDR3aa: CATSRDPPGGPTDTQYF

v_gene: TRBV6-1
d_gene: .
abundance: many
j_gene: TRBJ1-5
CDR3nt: TGTGCCAGCAGGTCGGGGGGCGGGGGGCCCAATCAGCCCCAGCATTTT
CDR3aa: CASRSGGGGPNQPQHF

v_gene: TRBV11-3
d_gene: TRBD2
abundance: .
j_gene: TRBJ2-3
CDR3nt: TGTGCCAGCAGCGTGGGACTAGACGCAGATACGCAGTATTTT
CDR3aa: CASSVGLDADTQYF

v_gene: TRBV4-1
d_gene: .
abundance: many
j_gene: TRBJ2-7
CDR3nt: TGCGCCAGCAGCCCTAATGGACAGACCACCTACGAGCAGTACTTC
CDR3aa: CASSPNGQTTYEQYF

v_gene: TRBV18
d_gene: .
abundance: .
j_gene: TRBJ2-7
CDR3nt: TGTGCCAGCTCAGAAACCTACGAGCAGTACTTC
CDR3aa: CASSETYEQYF

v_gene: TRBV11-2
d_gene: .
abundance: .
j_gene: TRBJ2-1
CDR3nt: TGTGCCAGCAGCTCCGGGACACCCAATGAGCAGTTCTTC
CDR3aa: CASSSGTPNEQFF

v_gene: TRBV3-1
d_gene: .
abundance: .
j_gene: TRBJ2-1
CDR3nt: TGTGCCAGCAGCATTAGAGGGGAGCAGTTCTTC
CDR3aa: CASSIRGEQFF

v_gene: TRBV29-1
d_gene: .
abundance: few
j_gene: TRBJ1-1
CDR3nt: TGCAGCGTTGTATTTAAGACTGAAGCTTTCTTT
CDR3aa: CSVVFKTEAFF

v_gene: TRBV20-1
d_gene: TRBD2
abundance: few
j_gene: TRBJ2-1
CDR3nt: TGCAGTGCGCATCCCCCCGGGGAGGGCAGCTACAATGAGCAGTTCTTC
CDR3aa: CSAHPPGEGSYNEQFF

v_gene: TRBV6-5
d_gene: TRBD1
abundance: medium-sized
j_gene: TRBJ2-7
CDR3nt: TGTGCCAGCAGTTACTGGACAGGGAGGGAGCAGTACTTC
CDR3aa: CASSYWTGREQYF

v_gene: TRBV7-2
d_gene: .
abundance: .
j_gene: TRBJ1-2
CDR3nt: TGTGCCAGCAGCCCAGAGGGTCGCAGGTCTGGGGTTTATGGCTACACCTTC
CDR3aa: CASSPEGRRSGVYGYTF

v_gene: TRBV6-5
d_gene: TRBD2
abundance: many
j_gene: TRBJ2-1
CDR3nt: TGTGCCAGCAGTTACTCGGCGGGAGTGAGTACGTTAGAATACAATGAGCAGTTCTTC
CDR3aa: CASSYSAGVSTLEYNEQFF

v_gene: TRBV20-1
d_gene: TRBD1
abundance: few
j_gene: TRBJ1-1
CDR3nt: TGCAGTGCGAGGCCGATTCAGGGGGGCACTGAAGCTTTCTTT
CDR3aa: CSARPIQGGTEAFF

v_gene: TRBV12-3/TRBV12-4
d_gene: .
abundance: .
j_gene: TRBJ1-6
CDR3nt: TGTGCCAGCAGACACTCGGACACCTTTGCGAATTCACCCCTCCACTTT
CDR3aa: CASRHSDTFANSPLHF

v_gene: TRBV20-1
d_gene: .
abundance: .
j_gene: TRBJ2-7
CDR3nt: TGCAGTGCTAGAACAGGGTACGAGCAGTACTTC
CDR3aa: CSARTGYEQYF

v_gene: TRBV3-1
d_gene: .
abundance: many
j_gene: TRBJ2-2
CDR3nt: TGTGCCAGCAGCCCACGGACAGCGAGCCTGGTCACCGGGGAGCTGTTTTTT
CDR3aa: CASSPRTASLVTGELFF

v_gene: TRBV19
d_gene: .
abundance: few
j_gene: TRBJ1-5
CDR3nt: TGTGCCAGTAGTTCCCTCCCCGGACAGAGCAATCAGCCCCAGCATTTT
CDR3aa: CASSSLPGQSNQPQHF

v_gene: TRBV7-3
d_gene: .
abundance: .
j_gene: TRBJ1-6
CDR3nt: TGTGCCAGCAGCTTACGAAGGACGGGGTCACCCCTCCACTTT
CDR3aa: CASSLRRTGSPLHF

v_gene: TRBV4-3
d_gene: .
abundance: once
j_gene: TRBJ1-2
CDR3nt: TGCGCCAGCAGCCAAGAGCACAGGGTCAACTCTGGAAACACCTTC
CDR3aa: CASSQEHRVNSGNTF

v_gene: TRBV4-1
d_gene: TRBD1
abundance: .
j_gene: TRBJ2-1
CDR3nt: TGCGCCAGCAGCCAGTTTCGCCGGGACAGGGGAGACAATGAGCAGTTCTTC
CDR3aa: CASSQFRRDRGDNEQFF

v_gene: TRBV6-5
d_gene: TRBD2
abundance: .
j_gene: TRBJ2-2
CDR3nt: TGTGCCAGCAGCCCACTAGCGGGAGGAACCGGGGAGCTGTTTTTT
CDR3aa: CASSPLAGGTGELFF